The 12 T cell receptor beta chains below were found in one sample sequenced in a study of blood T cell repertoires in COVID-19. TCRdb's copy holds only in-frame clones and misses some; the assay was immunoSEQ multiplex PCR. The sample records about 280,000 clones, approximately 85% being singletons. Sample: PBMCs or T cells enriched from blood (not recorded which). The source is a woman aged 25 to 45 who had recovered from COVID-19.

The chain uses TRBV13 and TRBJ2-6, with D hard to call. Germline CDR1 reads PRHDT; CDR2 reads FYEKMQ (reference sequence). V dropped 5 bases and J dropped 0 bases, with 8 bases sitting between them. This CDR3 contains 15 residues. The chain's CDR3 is CASSTYPSGANVLTF. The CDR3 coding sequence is TGTGCCAGCAGCACCTACCCCTCTGGGGCCAACGTCCTGACTTTC.

CDR3 nucleotides: TGTGCCATCACTCGACAGGCGAACTATGGCTACACCTTC. Its protein product is CAITRQANYGYTF. The rearrangement joins TRBV10-3 to TRBJ1-2; D might be TRBD1 (6 bases). The ends were cut back, 7 bases at V and 2 bases at J, with 11 bases in the middle. CDR1 ENHRY and CDR2 SYGVKD come from the germline V gene. This CDR3 comprises 13 residues.

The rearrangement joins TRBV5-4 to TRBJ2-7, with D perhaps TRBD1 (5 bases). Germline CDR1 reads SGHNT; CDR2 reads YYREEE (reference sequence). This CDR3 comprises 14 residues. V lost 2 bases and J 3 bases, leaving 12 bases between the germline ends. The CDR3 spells CASSLYGAHYEQYF. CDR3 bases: TGTGCCAGCAGCTTATATGGGGCCCACTACGAGCAGTACTTC.

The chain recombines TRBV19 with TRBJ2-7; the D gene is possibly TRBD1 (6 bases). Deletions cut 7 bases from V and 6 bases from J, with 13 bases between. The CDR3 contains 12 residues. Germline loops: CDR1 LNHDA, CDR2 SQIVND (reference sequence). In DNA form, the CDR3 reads TGTGCCAGTATGGGCCCCAGGGGCGAGCAGTACTTC. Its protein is CASMGPRGEQYF.

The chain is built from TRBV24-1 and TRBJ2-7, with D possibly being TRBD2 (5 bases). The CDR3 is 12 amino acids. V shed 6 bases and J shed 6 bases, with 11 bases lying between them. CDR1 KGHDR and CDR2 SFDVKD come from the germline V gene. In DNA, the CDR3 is TGTGCCACCAGTACGGGGTTCTCCGAGCAGTACTTC. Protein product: CATSTGFSEQYF.

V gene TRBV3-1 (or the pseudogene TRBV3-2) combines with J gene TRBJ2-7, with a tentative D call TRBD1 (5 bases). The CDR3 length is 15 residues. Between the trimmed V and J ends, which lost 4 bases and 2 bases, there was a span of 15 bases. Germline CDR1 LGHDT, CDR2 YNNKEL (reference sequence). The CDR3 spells CASSPGRASTYEQYF. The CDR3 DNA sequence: TGTGCCAGCAGCCCTGGCAGGGCGAGTACCTACGAGCAGTACTTC.

CDR3: CASSQDLGSYSYEQYF. For the CDR3, the DNA is TGCGCCAGCAGCCAAGATCTTGGGAGCTACTCCTACGAGCAGTACTTC. This chain joins TRBV4-3 and TRBJ2-7; tentatively, D is TRBD2 (5 bases). In germline, CDR1 is LGHNA, CDR2 YSLEER. The CDR3 length is 16 residues. Trimming took 0 bases from V and 0 from J, leaving 12 bases between them.

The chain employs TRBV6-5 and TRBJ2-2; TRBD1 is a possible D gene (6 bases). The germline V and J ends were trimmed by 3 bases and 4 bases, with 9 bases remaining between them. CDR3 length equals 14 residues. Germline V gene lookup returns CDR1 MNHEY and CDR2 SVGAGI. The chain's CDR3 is CASSYTGFTGELFF. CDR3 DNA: TGTGCCAGCAGTTATACAGGGTTCACCGGGGAGCTGTTTTTT.

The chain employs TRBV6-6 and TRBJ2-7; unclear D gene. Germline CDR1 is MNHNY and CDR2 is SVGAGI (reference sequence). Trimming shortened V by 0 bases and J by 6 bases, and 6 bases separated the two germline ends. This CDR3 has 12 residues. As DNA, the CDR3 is TGTGCCAGCAGTTACTCGGGCCGCGAGCAGTACTTC. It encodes CASSYSGREQYF.

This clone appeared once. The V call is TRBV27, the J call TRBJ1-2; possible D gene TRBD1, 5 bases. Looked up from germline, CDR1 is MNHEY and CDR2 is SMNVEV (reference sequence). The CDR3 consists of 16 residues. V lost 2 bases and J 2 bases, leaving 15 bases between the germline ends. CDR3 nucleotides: TGTGCCAGCAGTTTAATTGGGCGAGCAGGGAACTATGGCTACACCTTC. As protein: CASSLIGRAGNYGYTF.

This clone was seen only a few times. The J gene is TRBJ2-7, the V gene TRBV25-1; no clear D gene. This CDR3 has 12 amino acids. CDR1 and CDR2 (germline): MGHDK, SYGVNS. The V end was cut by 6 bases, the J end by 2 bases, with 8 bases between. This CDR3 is CASSPQAYEQYF. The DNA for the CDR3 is TGTGCCAGCAGCCCCCAGGCCTACGAGCAGTACTTC.

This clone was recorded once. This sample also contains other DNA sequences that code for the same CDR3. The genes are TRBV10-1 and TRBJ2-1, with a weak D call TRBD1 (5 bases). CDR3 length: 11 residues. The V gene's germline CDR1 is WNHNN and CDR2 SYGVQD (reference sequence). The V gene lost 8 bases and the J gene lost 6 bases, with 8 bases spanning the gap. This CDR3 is CASSDSNEQFF. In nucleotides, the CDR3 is TGCGCCAGCTCTGACAGCAATGAGCAGTTCTTC.